These 30 T cell receptor beta chains were sequenced from one sample in a study of shared clonotypes between healthy human individuals. Generated by immunoSEQ multiplex PCR, the TCRdb table keeps only in-frame clones and is missing some. The sample shows about 980,000 clones, less than 85% of them seen only once. Sequencing input: memory CD4+ T cells sorted from blood. As for subset: CD45RA-negative fraction. All receptors come from a man between 18 and 35 years old in good health.

Concerning this clone: At one end, the junction sequence differs from germline, possibly due to a read error. The CDR3 here is CASRLETGVYNEQFF. The DNA of the CDR3 is TGCGCCAGCAGGTTGGAGACAGGGGTCTACAATGAGCAGTTCTTC. The chain employs TRBV5-1 and TRBJ2-1; TRBD1 aligns across 8 bases. Germline V gene lookup returns CDR1 SGHRS and CDR2 YFSETQ. This CDR3 has 15 amino acids.

This clone has only a few counts. The V gene is TRBV6-1, the J gene TRBJ2-2; no reliable D call. This CDR3 is built from 17 residues. The germline V gene encodes CDR1 MNHNS and CDR2 SASEGT. Deletions cut 2 bases from V and 2 bases from J, with 15 bases between. The CDR3 DNA sequence: TGTGCCAGCAGTGAACAGGTTGTGGGATCAAACACCGGGGAGCTGTTTTTT. It translates to CASSEQVVGSNTGELFF.

The rearrangement links TRBV18 to TRBJ2-2, with TRBD1 matching over 12 bases. Trimming removed 8 bases from V and 0 bases from J; junction bases left unmatched: 10. Germline CDR1 and CDR2: KGHSH and LQKENI. CDR3 length: 18 amino acids. The CDR3 DNA reads as TGTGCCAGCACTCAATTGGGACAGGGGGCCTCGAACACCGGGGAGCTGTTTTTT. Amino acids: CASTQLGQGASNTGELFF.

V is TRBV6-5 and J is TRBJ2-3; D may be TRBD1 (6 bases). Trimming took 2 bases from V and 8 from J, leaving 14 bases between them. This CDR3 has 14 amino acids. Germline V lookup: CDR1 MNHEY, CDR2 SVGAGI. The CDR3 region is CASSYGQGSSTQYF. The CDR3 region has the DNA TGTGCCAGCAGTTACGGGCAGGGGAGTTCTACGCAGTATTTT.

This chain links TRBV4-3 with TRBJ1-2, with D uncertain. V shed 4 bases and J shed 0 bases, with 12 bases lying between them. Per germline, CDR1 LGHNA and CDR2 YSLEER. The CDR3 totals 15 residues. The CDR3 loop is CASSLDPSPNYGYTF. DNA for the CDR3: TGCGCCAGCAGCCTTGACCCCTCTCCTAACTATGGCTACACCTTC.

This clone was recorded many times. The chain combines TRBV28 with TRBJ2-3, with 11 bases fitting TRBD1. Germline assignment: CDR1 MDHEN and CDR2 SYDVKM. V lost 6 bases, J lost 5 bases, and 7 bases stayed unmatched. There are 15 residues in the CDR3. CDR3 amino acids: CASRRDRGRGDTQYF. The DNA of the CDR3 is TGTGCCAGCAGACGGGACAGGGGGAGAGGAGATACGCAGTATTTT.

This clone was counted once. DNA of the CDR3: TGTGCCAGCTCACCGGGCAGGGGGAACGAGCAGTACTTC. Translated, it gives CASSPGRGNEQYF. The V and J genes are TRBV18 and TRBJ2-7, with 7 bases aligning to TRBD1. Germline V gene data show CDR1 as KGHSH and CDR2 as LQKENI. The CDR3 runs 13 residues. Trimming at V came to 3 bases and at J to 5 bases, leaving 4 bases not matched to a gene.

Here the CDR3 DNA reads TGTGCCAGCAGCTTCCAGGGTGAAGCTTTCTTT. Translation gives CASSFQGEAFF. V and J are TRBV11-2 and TRBJ1-1; tentatively, D is TRBD1 (5 bases). V gave up 3 bases and J gave up 7 bases, with 6 bases separating them. The CDR3 loop spans 11 amino acids. The germline V gene has CDR1 SGHAT and CDR2 FQNNGV.

The rearrangement uses TRBV4-3 and TRBJ2-3; 8 bases are shared with TRBD2. Germline V gene sequence: CDR1 LGHNA, CDR2 YSLEER. This CDR3 is built from 15 residues. Trimming at V came to 5 bases and at J to 0 bases, leaving 4 bases not matched to a gene. CDR3 protein: CASSLAGSSTDTQYF. The CDR3 DNA reads as TGCGCCAGCAGCTTAGCGGGATCGAGCACAGATACGCAGTATTTT.

The V call is TRBV11-2, the J call TRBJ2-1; 10 bases align to TRBD2. This CDR3 contains 16 residues. Losses at the gene ends were 5 bases for V and 0 bases for J; bases not matched to a gene: 4. Germline values: CDR1 SGHAT, CDR2 FQNNGV. In nucleotides, the CDR3 is TGTGCCAGCAGCCCACTAGCGGGGACCTCCTACAATGAGCAGTTCTTC. It codes for CASSPLAGTSYNEQFF.

The V and J genes are TRBV2 and TRBJ2-3; 8 bases match TRBD2. This CDR3 is built from 15 residues. The germline V gene has CDR1 SNHLY and CDR2 FYNNEI. The junction had 7 bases not matched to a gene; V was cut back by 8 bases and J by 0 bases. CDR3 in amino acids: CASSFGGVSTDTQYF. In DNA, the CDR3 is TGTGCCAGCTCCTTCGGGGGGGTCAGCACAGATACGCAGTATTTT.

CDR3: CASSQLVSVYGPSYNSPLHF. The CDR3 nucleotides are TGCGCCAGCAGTCAATTGGTTTCGGTTTATGGCCCCTCTTATAATTCACCCCTCCACTTT. The chain couples TRBV23-1 to TRBJ1-6; D unclear. TRBV23-1 is an ORF, with its function uncertain. The CDR3 totals 20 residues. V shed 1 base and J shed 4 bases, with 23 bases lying between them.

J is TRBJ1-1 and V is TRBV15; no definite D call. There are 14 residues in the CDR3. The germline V gene encodes CDR1 LNHNV and CDR2 YYDKDF (reference sequence). Trimming pared 2 bases from V and 0 bases from J, leaving 7 bases between. The CDR3 region has the DNA TGTGCCACCAGCAGAACATACTTGAACACTGAAGCTTTCTTT. It translates to CATSRTYLNTEAFF.

V gene TRBV30 combines with J gene TRBJ2-5, with D tentatively TRBD1 or TRBD2 (5 bases each). The J call may be wrong; the DNA end is better matched by TRBJ2-7. The CDR3 totals 11 residues. Germline CDR1 is GTSNPN and CDR2 is SVGIG (reference sequence). CDR3 DNA: TGTGCCTGGAGTCGGGGCCACGAGCAGTACTTC. Translating it yields CAWSRGHEQYF.

The chain recombines TRBV10-2 with TRBJ2-7; 8 bases are a match to TRBD1. The CDR3 loop spans 11 amino acids. The ends lost 5 bases at V and 13 bases at J; junction bases unmatched: 7. Looked up from germline, CDR1 is WSHSY and CDR2 is SAAADI. This chain's CDR3 is CASSTDREFYF. CDR3 DNA sequence: TGCGCCAGCAGTACGGACAGGGAGTTTTACTTC.

J is TRBJ1-1 and V is TRBV5-1; 9 positions agree with TRBD1. The CDR3 spans 16 residues. The junction had 8 bases not matched to a gene; V was cut back by 1 base and J by 4 bases. The germline V gene has CDR1 SGHRS and CDR2 YFSETQ. The CDR3 loop is CASSLQGQGVGTEAFF. The CDR3 DNA reads as TGCGCCAGCAGCTTGCAGGGACAGGGTGTAGGCACTGAAGCTTTCTTT.

This clone came up a few times. V and J are TRBV14 and TRBJ1-1; D gene unclear. V lost 7 bases to trimming and J lost 0 bases, with 6 bases between them. The CDR3 covers 12 residues. Germline V CDR1 and CDR2: SGHDN, FVKESK. The CDR3 sequence is CASTPLNTEAFF. The CDR3 coding sequence is TGTGCCAGCACACCCCTGAACACTGAAGCTTTCTTT.

The chain joins TRBV7-9 to TRBJ2-3, with 7 bases lining up with TRBD2. J was trimmed by 1 base and V by 5 bases; bases with no gene match: 12. The germline V gene has CDR1 SEHNR and CDR2 FQNEAQ (reference sequence). The CDR3 is 17 residues long. The DNA for the CDR3 is TGTGCCAGCAGCACACCCTTTAGCGGGCCCGGCACAGATACGCAGTATTTT. Its translation is CASSTPFSGPGTDTQYF.

The rearrangement joins TRBV6-5 to TRBJ2-3; either TRBD1 or TRBD2 may supply D (5 bases each). This CDR3 contains 15 residues. Trimming took 6 bases from V and 0 from J, leaving 13 bases between them. The germline V gene encodes CDR1 MNHEY and CDR2 SVGAGI. The CDR3 spells CASRTPGPSTDTQYF. In nucleotides, the CDR3 is TGTGCCAGCAGGACGCCGGGACCCAGCACAGATACGCAGTATTTT.

The V and J genes are TRBV19 and TRBJ1-1; D is uncertain. V lost 3 bases and J lost 5, with 16 bases in between. CDR1 is LNHDA, CDR2 SQIVND, per germline (reference sequence). There are 15 residues in the CDR3. This CDR3 reads CASSITHPLGTEAFF. The CDR3 DNA reads as TGTGCCAGTAGTATTACCCACCCGTTGGGTACTGAAGCTTTCTTT.

J is TRBJ1-4 and V is TRBV4-1, with unresolved D. The V gene lost 4 bases and the J gene lost 0 bases, with 9 bases spanning the gap. Per germline, CDR1 MGHRA and CDR2 YSYEKL. The length of the CDR3 is 15 residues. The CDR3 region has the DNA TGCGCCAGCAGCCGTATTCCCTCAACTAATGAAAAACTGTTTTTT. It codes for CASSRIPSTNEKLFF.

This clone was seen a handful of times. This chain links TRBV29-1 with TRBJ1-2; D gene uncertain. V was trimmed by 2 bases and J by 2 bases, leaving 6 bases between them. The CDR3 is 12 residues long. Per germline, CDR1 SQVTM and CDR2 ANQGSEA. The CDR3 nucleotides are TGCAGCGTTGAAAGGCCAAACTATGGCTACACCTTC. This gives the protein CSVERPNYGYTF.

This clone was observed at least ten times. The gene calls are TRBV28 and TRBJ2-2; 9 nucleotides align to TRBD1. The CDR3 loop spans 13 amino acids. The V gene end was trimmed by 6 bases and the J gene end by 9 bases; junction bases not matched to a gene: 5. CDR1 is MDHEN, CDR2 SYDVKM, per germline. CDR3: CASRPTGGRELFF. The CDR3 nucleotides read TGTGCCAGCAGGCCGACAGGGGGAAGGGAGCTGTTTTTT.

The chain links TRBV9 to TRBJ2-7, with D perhaps TRBD1 or TRBD2 (5 bases each). CDR1 is SGDLS and CDR2 is YYNGEE in the germline V gene. The CDR3 totals 14 residues. The V gene lost 7 bases and the J gene lost 4 bases, with 18 bases spanning the gap. CDR3 in amino acids: CASSIQAGSYEQYF. CDR3 DNA sequence: TGTGCCAGCTCCATCCAGGCAGGGAGTTACGAGCAGTACTTC. Combining the CDR3 with reference TRBV9 and TRBJ2-7 gives the whole variable domain DSGVTQTPKHLITATGQRVTLRCSPRSGDLSVYWYQQSLDQGLQFLIQYYNGEERAKGNILERFSAQQFPDLHSELNLSSLELGDSALYFCASSIQAGSYEQYFGPGTRLTVT.

In regard to this clone: In the same sample, other DNA sequences code for this CDR3. The CDR3 bases are TGTGCCAGCAGCTTCTCGCTGAACACTGAAGCTTTCTTT. Translation: CASSFSLNTEAFF. V usage is TRBV7-9 and J usage is TRBJ1-1; D gene unclear. CDR1 is SEHNR and CDR2 is FQNEAQ in the germline V gene (reference sequence). This CDR3 has 13 residues. V was cut by 3 bases and J by 0 bases, with 5 bases left in between.

Of note for this clone: The sample has other DNA sequences that encode this CDR3 too. The CDR3 coding sequence is TGCGCCAGCAGCCAAGAAGGGACAACTAACACCGGGGAGCTGTTTTTT. Its protein product is CASSQEGTTNTGELFF. The rearrangement links TRBV4-1 to TRBJ2-2; perhaps TRBD1 as D (6 bases). Germline CDR1 and CDR2: MGHRA and YSYEKL. This CDR3 region has 16 residues. V shed 0 bases and J shed 2 bases, with 10 bases lying between them.

The chain joins TRBV18 to TRBJ2-7; the D call may be TRBD1 or TRBD2 (5 bases each). The germline V and J ends were trimmed by 3 bases and 4 bases, with 16 bases remaining between them. The germline V gene has CDR1 KGHSH and CDR2 LQKENI. The CDR3 has 15 amino acids. The CDR3 here is CASSPGAGGEYEQYF. The DNA for the CDR3 is TGTGCCAGCTCACCCGGGGCAGGTGGGGAATACGAGCAGTACTTC. Based on the CDR3 plus reference TRBV18 and TRBJ2-7, the full variable domain is NAGVMQNPRHLVRRRGQEARLRCSPMKGHSHVYWYRQLPEEGLKFMVYLQKENIIDESGMPKERFSAEFPKEGPSILRIQQVVRGDSAAYFCASSPGAGGEYEQYFGPGTRLTVT.

This chain connects TRBV7-2 to TRBJ2-7; 8 nucleotides align to TRBD2. The CDR3 is 13 residues long. V was pared by 5 bases and J by 2 bases, with 2 bases of the junction left unmatched. Looked up from germline, CDR1 is SGHTA and CDR2 is FQGNSA. The CDR3 nucleotides are TGTGCCAGCAGCCGGGGGGGACCCTACGAGCAGTACTTC. Protein: CASSRGGPYEQYF.

Only one count was recorded for this clone. The CDR3 reads CASSRGKGETQYF. DNA for the CDR3: TGTGCCAGTTCCAGGGGGAAGGGAGAGACCCAGTACTTC. The rearrangement links TRBV19 to TRBJ2-5; TRBD1 aligns across 7 bases. J lost 4 bases, V lost 8 bases, and 7 bases had no gene match. CDR1 is LNHDA and CDR2 is SQIVND in the germline V gene (reference sequence). CDR3 length: 13 residues.

This clone has just one count. The J gene is TRBJ1-5, the V gene TRBV7-6; the D is unclear. Germline-derived CDR1 and CDR2 are SGHVS and FNYEAQ. Trimming left V 1 base short and J 11 bases short, with 12 bases between. The CDR3 extends over 13 amino acids. CDR3 sequence (DNA): TGTGCCAGCAGCTTAGATATCTCTGGGGCCCAGCATTTT. This encodes CASSLDISGAQHF.